The 7 T cell receptor beta chains in this list originate from one sample, sequenced in a study of STAT5B mutations in CD4+ large granular lymphocyte leukemia. The method was immunoSEQ multiplex PCR; TCRdb's version includes in-frame clones alone and lacks a portion of them. In the table there are 25,000 to 35,000 clones, around 84% of which are singletons. Sequencing used CD4+ T cells from blood buffy coats. These receptors were taken from a human donor in good health.

This sequence joins TRBV5-6 and TRBJ2-5, with 9 bases fitting TRBD1. Germline CDR1 and CDR2: SGHDT and YYEEEE. The CDR3 runs to 14 residues. After removal of 0 bases from V and 7 bases from J, the junction contained 4 bases not matched to a gene. In nucleotides, the CDR3 is TGTGCCAGCAGCTTGGAGCCGGGACAGGGGACCCAGTACTTC. Residues: CASSLEPGQGTQYF.

This chain uses TRBV5-5 with TRBJ2-7; D is perhaps TRBD1 (6 bases). The V and J ends lost 4 bases and 0 bases respectively, with 11 bases between them. The CDR3 is 14 residues long. Germline lookup yields CDR1 SGHKS and CDR2 YYEKEE (reference sequence). CDR3 coding DNA: TGTGCCAGCAGCCGGGACATCAGCTCCTACGAGCAGTACTTC. Translation: CASSRDISSYEQYF.

The chain links TRBV27 to TRBJ2-1; TRBD2 matches at 7 bases. Germline V CDR1 and CDR2: MNHEY, SMNVEV (reference sequence). The CDR3 is made up of 15 amino acids. V lost 5 bases to trimming and J lost 7 bases; unmatched junction nucleotides: 11. The CDR3, as DNA: TGTGCCAGCAGTCACCCCCGGGACTATGGAAATGAGCAGTTCTTC. The encoded protein is CASSHPRDYGNEQFF.

The chain couples TRBV11-2 to TRBJ1-4; 7 bases are shared with TRBD1. Germline assignment: CDR1 SGHAT and CDR2 FQNNGV. The junction had 10 bases not matched to a gene; V was cut back by 5 bases and J by 7 bases. The CDR3 is made up of 15 amino acids. The CDR3 loop is CASSVTGVVSEKLFF. CDR3 sequence (DNA): TGTGCCAGCAGCGTAACAGGGGTCGTGAGTGAAAAACTGTTTTTT.

The rearrangement uses TRBV27 and TRBJ2-5, with 14 positions matching TRBD2. Germline V gene sequence: CDR1 MNHEY, CDR2 SMNVEV (reference sequence). Losses at the gene ends were 10 bases for V and 5 bases for J; bases not matched to a gene: 9. This CDR3 spans 15 amino acids. CDR3 loop: CATKTSGRALETQYF. The CDR3 nucleotides read TGTGCCACTAAGACTAGCGGGAGGGCCCTGGAGACCCAGTACTTC.

The chain carries TRBV4-1 and TRBJ2-7, with 9 bases aligning to TRBD1. This CDR3 spans 16 amino acids. V trimming: 3 bases; J trimming: 1 base; junction bases outside the gene matches: 7. In germline, CDR1 is MGHRA, CDR2 YSYEKL. In DNA, the CDR3 is TGCGCCAGCAGCCAGCCTTCCGGGACAGGGTCCTACGAGCAGTACTTC. Its translation: CASSQPSGTGSYEQYF.

This clone was seen a handful of times. J is TRBJ1-5 and V is TRBV7-2; D may be TRBD1 (5 bases). This CDR3 is 14 amino acids long. Trimming cost V 0 bases and J 6 bases, with 9 bases left between them. From germline, CDR1 is SGHTA and CDR2 FQGNSA. The CDR3 sequence is CASSLAQGVQPQHF. The CDR3 DNA reads as TGTGCCAGCAGCTTAGCGCAAGGGGTTCAGCCCCAGCATTTT.